This T cell receptor beta chain was obtained from a study of T cells after yellow fever vaccination. Study details: Fractions low in cell number were prepared with SMART-Seq v4 Ultra Low Input.

This CDR3 spans 15 amino acids. With V trimmed by 1 base and J by 9 bases, 7 bases remained unmatched. Template-switching 5'RACE yielded the TCR cDNA; a universal primer site and UMIs were added in the process. TCRdb redid the calling of the 5' RACE reads with MiXCR, one entry per CDR3 protein. The table shows a few hundred thousand distinct CDR3 sequences, with approximately 19% occurring only once. Sequences were derived from PBMCs, sampled before the yellow fever booster vaccination. The clonotype was recovered from a man aged 18 to 30 who received the YFV17D yellow fever vaccine. The gene calls are TRBV12-3 or TRBV12-4 and TRBJ2-1; 9 nucleotides match TRBD1. The CDR3 sequence is CASSLDDRGKSEQFF. CDR3 nucleotide sequence: TGTGCCAGCAGTTTAGATGACAGGGGGAAGAGTGAGCAGTTCTTC.